Below, 11 T cell receptor beta chains from the same sample are listed, as sequenced in a study of OX40 agonist ivuxolimab in advanced cancers. Libraries were prepared by immunoSEQ multiplex PCR; TCRdb keeps only in-frame clonotypes and omits some of them. The table includes fewer than 100,000 clones, around 85% detected once. Sequencing was performed on CD4+ or CD8+ T cells sorted from blood, taken in a trial of the OX40 agonist ivuxolimab. The receptors come from an adult with an advanced solid tumor such as melanoma, head and neck, liver or kidney cancer.

The chain carries TRBV7-2 and TRBJ1-6; D remains ambiguous. Germline V CDR1 and CDR2: SGHTA, FQGNSA. V lost 5 bases, J lost 7 bases, and 9 bases lay in between. This CDR3 has 13 residues. The CDR3 region is CASSVGRNSPLHF. CDR3 nucleotides: TGTGCCAGCAGCGTAGGACGGAATTCACCCCTCCACTTT.

The chain links TRBV2 to TRBJ2-1; no reliable D call. This CDR3 has 10 residues. Germline CDR1 reads SNHLY; CDR2 reads FYNNEI. The germline V and J ends were trimmed by 4 bases and 12 bases, with 7 bases remaining between them. The CDR3 sequence is CASSVQWQFF. The CDR3 nucleotides are TGTGCCAGCAGTGTGCAGTGGCAGTTCTTC.

The gene calls are TRBV15 and TRBJ1-4, with a tentative D call TRBD1 (6 bases). Germline V CDR1 and CDR2: LNHNV, YYDKDF (reference sequence). The CDR3 runs to 15 residues. With 2 bases removed from V and 2 bases from J, the gap between germline ends came to 9 bases. The CDR3 sequence: CATSRSTGTNEKLFF. The DNA for the CDR3 is TGTGCCACCAGCAGATCCACAGGGACTAATGAAAAACTGTTTTTT.

This sequence joins TRBV9 and TRBJ1-1; D call uncertain. Germline CDR1 SGDLS, CDR2 YYNGEE. This CDR3 contains 12 residues. V was cut by 4 bases and J by 1 base, with 5 bases left in between. The CDR3 DNA follows: TGTGCCAGCAGCCGAAAGAACACTGAAGCTTTCTTT. It yields the protein CASSRKNTEAFF.

This rearrangement joins TRBV5-4 to TRBJ2-1; D is uncertain. This CDR3 is 14 amino acids long. From germline, CDR1 is SGHNT and CDR2 YYREEE (reference sequence). V dropped 2 bases and J dropped 0 bases, with 6 bases sitting between them. The CDR3 coding sequence is TGTGCCAGCAGCTTTTATAGCTCCTACAATGAGCAGTTCTTC. Translating it yields CASSFYSSYNEQFF.

The chain is built from TRBV28 and TRBJ2-3; D is perhaps TRBD1 or TRBD2 (7 bases each). Per the germline V gene, CDR1 is MDHEN and CDR2 is SYDVKM. There are 13 residues in the CDR3. V lost 3 bases and J lost 5, with 9 bases in between. The DNA of the CDR3 is TGTGCCAGCAGTTTCAGGGGGGGAGATACGCAGTATTTT. Translating it yields CASSFRGGDTQYF.

V is TRBV7-2 and J is TRBJ1-1; D possibly corresponds to TRBD1 (6 bases). The CDR3 is 15 amino acids. V gave up 6 bases and J gave up 2 bases, with 16 bases separating them. Germline CDR1 is SGHTA and CDR2 is FQGNSA. DNA for the CDR3: TGTGCCAGCAGGGGGAGATGGGGGCCCAACACTGAAGCTTTCTTT. It specifies CASRGRWGPNTEAFF.

The CDR3, as DNA: TGTGCCAGCAGGGGGGGCTCCTACGAGCAGTACTTC. Its protein product is CASRGGSYEQYF. The chain is built from TRBV25-1 and TRBJ2-7, with TRBD2 as a possible D gene (6 bases). V lost 6 bases to trimming and J lost 0 bases, with 6 bases between them. Germline loops: CDR1 MGHDK, CDR2 SYGVNS. The CDR3 spans 12 residues.

The CDR3 here is CASSPRDPGGMNTEAFF. For the CDR3, the DNA is TGTGCCAGTAGTCCAAGAGATCCAGGGGGCATGAACACTGAAGCTTTCTTT. The rearrangement uses TRBV19 and TRBJ1-1; TRBD1 matches 8 bases. Germline CDR1 and CDR2: LNHDA and SQIVND (reference sequence). With 5 bases clipped from V and 0 bases from J, the junction kept 11 bases outside the gene matches. This CDR3 comprises 17 residues.

The CDR3: CASSYPPGEETQYF. In DNA form, the CDR3 reads TGTGCCAGCAGTTACCCTCCGGGTGAGGAGACCCAGTACTTC. The chain combines TRBV27 with TRBJ2-5; D gene uncertain. Trimming stripped 4 bases from V and 5 bases from J, with 14 bases between. CDR3 length: 14 amino acids. The germline V gene encodes CDR1 MNHEY and CDR2 SMNVEV (reference sequence).

This clone appeared once. The chain joins TRBV6-1 to TRBJ1-5; no reliable D call. The germline gives CDR1 MNHNS, CDR2 SASEGT. The CDR3 runs to 14 residues. V was clipped by 1 base and J by 2 bases, with 6 bases between them. The CDR3 region is CASSEVFGNQPQHF. The CDR3 DNA reads TGTGCCAGCAGTGAAGTTTTTGGCAATCAGCCCCAGCATTTT.